This paragraph covers one TCR beta chain sequence. TCRdb's copy holds only in-frame clones and misses some; the assay was immunoSEQ multiplex PCR. The table includes about 100,000 clones, roughly 90% detected once. This entry belongs to a study of T cell responses to AZD1222 COVID-19 vaccine. V lost 3 bases and J 5 bases, leaving 7 bases between the germline ends. The CDR3 runs 12 residues. CDR1 is LNHDA, CDR2 SQIVND, per germline (reference sequence). This receptor was identified in an adult in good health. Sequenced here: peripheral blood, sampled on day 0 of AZD1222 vaccination. V usage is TRBV19 and J usage is TRBJ1-2, with no clear D. CDR3 sequence reads: CASSIRGYGYTF. As DNA, the CDR3 is TGTGCCAGTAGTATCCGAGGGTATGGCTACACCTTC.